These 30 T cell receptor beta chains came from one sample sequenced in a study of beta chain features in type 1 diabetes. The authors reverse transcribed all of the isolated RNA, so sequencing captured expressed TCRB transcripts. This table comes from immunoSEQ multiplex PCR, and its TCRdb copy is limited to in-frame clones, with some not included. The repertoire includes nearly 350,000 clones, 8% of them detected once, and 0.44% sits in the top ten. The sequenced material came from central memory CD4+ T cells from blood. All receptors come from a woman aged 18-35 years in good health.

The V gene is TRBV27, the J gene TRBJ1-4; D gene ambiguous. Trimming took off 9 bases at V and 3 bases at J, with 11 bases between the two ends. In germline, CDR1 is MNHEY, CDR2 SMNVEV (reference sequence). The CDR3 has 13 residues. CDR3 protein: CASMQGANEKLFF. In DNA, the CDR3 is TGTGCCAGTATGCAAGGAGCTAATGAAAAACTGTTTTTT.

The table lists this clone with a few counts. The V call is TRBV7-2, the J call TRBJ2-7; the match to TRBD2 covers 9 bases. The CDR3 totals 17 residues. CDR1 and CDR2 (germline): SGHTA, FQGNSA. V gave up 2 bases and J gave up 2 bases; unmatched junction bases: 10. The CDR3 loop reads CASSLMGAGGTTYEQYF. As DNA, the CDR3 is TGTGCCAGCAGCTTAATGGGAGCGGGAGGAACAACCTACGAGCAGTACTTC. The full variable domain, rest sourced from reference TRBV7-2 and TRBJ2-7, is GAGVSQSPSNKVTEKGKDVELRCDPISGHTALYWYRQSLGQGLEFLIYFQGNSAPDKSGLPSDRFSAERTGGSVSTLTIQRTQQEDSAVYLCASSLMGAGGTTYEQYFGPGTRLTVT.

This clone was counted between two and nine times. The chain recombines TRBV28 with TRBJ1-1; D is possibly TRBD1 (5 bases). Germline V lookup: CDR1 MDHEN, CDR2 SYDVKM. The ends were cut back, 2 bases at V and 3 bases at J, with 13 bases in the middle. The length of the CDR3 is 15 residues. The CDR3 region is CASSLIGAGDTEAFF. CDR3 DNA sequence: TGTGCCAGCAGTTTAATTGGGGCGGGGGACACTGAAGCTTTCTTT.

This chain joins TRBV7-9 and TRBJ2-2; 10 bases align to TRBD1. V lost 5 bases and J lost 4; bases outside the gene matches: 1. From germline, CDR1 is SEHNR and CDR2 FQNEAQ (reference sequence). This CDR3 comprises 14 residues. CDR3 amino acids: CASSRDRGTGELFF. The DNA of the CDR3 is TGTGCCAGCAGCCGGGACAGGGGCACCGGGGAGCTGTTTTTT.

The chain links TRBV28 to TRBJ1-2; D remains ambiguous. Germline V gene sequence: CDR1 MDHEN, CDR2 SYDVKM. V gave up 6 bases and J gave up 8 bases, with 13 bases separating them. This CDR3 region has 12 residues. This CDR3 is CASSADPRGYTF. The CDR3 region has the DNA TGTGCCAGCAGCGCAGACCCTCGGGGCTACACCTTC.

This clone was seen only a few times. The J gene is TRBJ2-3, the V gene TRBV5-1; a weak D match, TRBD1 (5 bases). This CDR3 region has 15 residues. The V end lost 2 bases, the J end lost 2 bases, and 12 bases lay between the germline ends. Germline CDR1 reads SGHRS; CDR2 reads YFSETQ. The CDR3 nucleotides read TGCGCCAGCAGCTTACAGGTAGCCTACACAGATACGCAGTATTTT. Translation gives CASSLQVAYTDTQYF.

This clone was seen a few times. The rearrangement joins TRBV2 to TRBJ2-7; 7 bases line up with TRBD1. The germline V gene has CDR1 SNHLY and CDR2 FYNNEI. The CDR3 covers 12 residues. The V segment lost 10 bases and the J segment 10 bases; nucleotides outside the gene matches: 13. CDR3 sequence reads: CATKPPTGEQYF. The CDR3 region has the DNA TGTGCCACAAAACCCCCCACAGGGGAACAGTACTTC.

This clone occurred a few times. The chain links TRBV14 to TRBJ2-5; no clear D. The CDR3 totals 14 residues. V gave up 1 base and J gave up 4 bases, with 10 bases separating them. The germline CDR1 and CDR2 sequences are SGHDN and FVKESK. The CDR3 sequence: CASSQVVKGETQYF. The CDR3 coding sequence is TGTGCCAGCAGCCAAGTAGTTAAAGGAGAGACCCAGTACTTC.

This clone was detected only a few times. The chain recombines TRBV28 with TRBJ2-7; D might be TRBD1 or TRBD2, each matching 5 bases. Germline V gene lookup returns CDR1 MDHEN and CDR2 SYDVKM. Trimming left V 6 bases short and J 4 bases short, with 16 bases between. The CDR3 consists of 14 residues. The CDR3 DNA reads TGTGCCAGCAGGAGGGGCGCTTCGGAATACGAGCAGTACTTC. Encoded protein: CASRRGASEYEQYF.

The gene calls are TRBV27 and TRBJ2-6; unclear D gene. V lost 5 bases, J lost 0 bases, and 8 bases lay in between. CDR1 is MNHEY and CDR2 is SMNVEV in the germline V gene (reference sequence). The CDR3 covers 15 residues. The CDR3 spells CASSRQISGANVLTF. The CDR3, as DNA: TGTGCCAGCAGTCGCCAGATCTCTGGGGCCAACGTCCTGACTTTC.

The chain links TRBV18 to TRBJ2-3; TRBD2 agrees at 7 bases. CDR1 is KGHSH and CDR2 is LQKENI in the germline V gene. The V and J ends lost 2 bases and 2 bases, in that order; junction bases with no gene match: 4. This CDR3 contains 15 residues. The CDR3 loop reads CASSPSAGSTDTQYF. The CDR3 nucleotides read TGTGCCAGCTCACCATCAGCGGGATCCACAGATACGCAGTATTTT.

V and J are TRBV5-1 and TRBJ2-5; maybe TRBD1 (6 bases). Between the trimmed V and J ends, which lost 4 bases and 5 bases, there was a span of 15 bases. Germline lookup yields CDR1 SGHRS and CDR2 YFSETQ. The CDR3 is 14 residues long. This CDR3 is CASSPGQPRETQYF. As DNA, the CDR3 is TGCGCCAGCAGCCCCGGACAGCCTCGGGAGACCCAGTACTTC.

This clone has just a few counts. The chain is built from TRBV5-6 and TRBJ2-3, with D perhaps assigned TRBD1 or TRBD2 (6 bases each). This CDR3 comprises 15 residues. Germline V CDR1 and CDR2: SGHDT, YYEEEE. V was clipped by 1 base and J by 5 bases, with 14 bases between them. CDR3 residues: CASSLRGQLGDTQYF. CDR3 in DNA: TGTGCCAGCAGCTTGCGGGGGCAGTTGGGAGATACGCAGTATTTT.

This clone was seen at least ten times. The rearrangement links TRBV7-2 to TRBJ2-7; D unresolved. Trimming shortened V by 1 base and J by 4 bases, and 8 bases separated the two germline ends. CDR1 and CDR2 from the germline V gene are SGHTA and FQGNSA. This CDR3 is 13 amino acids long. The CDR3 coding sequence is TGTGCCAGCAGCTTAGACGACAAATACGAGCAGTACTTC. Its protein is CASSLDDKYEQYF.

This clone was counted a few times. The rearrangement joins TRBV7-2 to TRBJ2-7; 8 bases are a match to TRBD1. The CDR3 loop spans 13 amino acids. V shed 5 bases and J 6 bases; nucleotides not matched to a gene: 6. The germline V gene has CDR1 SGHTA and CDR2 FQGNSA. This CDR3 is CASSETGVGEQYF. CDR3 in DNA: TGTGCCAGCAGCGAGACAGGGGTGGGCGAGCAGTACTTC.

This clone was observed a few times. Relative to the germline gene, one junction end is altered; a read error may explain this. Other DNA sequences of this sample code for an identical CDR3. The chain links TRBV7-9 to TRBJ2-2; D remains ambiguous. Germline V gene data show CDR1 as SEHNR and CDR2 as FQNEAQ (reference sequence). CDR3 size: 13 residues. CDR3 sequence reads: CASSLGNTGELFF. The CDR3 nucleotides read TGTGCTAGCAGCTTGGGCAACACCGGGGAGCTGTTTTTT.

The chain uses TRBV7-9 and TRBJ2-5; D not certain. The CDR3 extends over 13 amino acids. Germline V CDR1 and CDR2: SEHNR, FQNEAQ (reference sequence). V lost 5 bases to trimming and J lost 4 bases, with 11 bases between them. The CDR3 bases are TGTGCCAGCAGCAAAAGCCTAGGAGAGACCCAGTACTTC. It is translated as CASSKSLGETQYF.

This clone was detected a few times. The CDR3 loop is CASSFRGANVLTF. Here the CDR3 DNA reads TGTGCCAGCAGTTTTCGAGGGGCCAACGTCCTGACTTTC. The chain is built from TRBV28 and TRBJ2-6; unclear D gene. Looked up from germline, CDR1 is MDHEN and CDR2 is SYDVKM. CDR3 length: 13 residues. V gave up 3 bases and J gave up 4 bases, with 4 bases separating them.

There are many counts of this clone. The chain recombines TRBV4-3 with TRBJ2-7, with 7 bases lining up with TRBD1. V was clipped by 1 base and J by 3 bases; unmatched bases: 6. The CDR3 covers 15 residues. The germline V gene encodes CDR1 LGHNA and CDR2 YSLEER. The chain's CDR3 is CASSQAGTAIYEQYF. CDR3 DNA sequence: TGCGCCAGCAGCCAAGCCGGGACAGCGATCTACGAGCAGTACTTC.

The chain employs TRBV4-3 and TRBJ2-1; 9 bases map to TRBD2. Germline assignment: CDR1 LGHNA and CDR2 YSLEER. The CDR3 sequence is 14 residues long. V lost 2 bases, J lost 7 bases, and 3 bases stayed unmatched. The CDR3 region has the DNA TGCGCCAGCAGCCAAATAGCGGGAGTGAATGAGCAGTTCTTC. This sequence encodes CASSQIAGVNEQFF.

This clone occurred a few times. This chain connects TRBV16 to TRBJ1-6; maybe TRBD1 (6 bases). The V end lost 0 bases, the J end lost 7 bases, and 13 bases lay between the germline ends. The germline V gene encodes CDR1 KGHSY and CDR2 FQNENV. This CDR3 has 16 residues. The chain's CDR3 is CASSQSVDSSNSPLHF. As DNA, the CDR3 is TGTGCCAGCAGCCAATCTGTGGACAGTTCCAATTCACCCCTCCACTTT.

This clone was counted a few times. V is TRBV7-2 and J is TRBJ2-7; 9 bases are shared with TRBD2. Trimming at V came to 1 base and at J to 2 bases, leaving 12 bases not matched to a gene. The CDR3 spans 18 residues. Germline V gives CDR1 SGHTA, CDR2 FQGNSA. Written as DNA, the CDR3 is TGTGCCAGCAGCTTAGTACTAGCGGGTCCTACCGCTCCCTACGAGCAGTACTTC. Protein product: CASSLVLAGPTAPYEQYF.

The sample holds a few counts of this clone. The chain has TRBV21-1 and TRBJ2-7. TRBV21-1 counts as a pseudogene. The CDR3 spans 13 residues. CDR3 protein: CASSKGRSYEQYF. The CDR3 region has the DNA TGTGCCAGCAGCAAAGGCCGTTCCTACGAGCAGTACTTC.

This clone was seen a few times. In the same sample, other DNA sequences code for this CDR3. The CDR3 sequence is CASSRDRRNTGELFF. The CDR3 region has the DNA TGTGCCAGCAGCCGGGACAGGAGGAACACCGGGGAGCTGTTTTTT. V gene TRBV6-5 combines with J gene TRBJ2-2, with TRBD1 identical over 8 bases. The CDR3 runs 15 residues. Germline loops: CDR1 MNHEY, CDR2 SVGAGI. The trim removed 6 bases at V and 1 base at J, leaving 4 bases unmatched.

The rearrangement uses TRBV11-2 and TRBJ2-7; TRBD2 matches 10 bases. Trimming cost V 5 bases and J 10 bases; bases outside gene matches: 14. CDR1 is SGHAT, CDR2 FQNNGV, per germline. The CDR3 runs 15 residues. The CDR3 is CASSRRLAGQASQYF. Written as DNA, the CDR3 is TGTGCCAGCAGCCGTAGACTAGCGGGTCAAGCCTCTCAGTACTTC.

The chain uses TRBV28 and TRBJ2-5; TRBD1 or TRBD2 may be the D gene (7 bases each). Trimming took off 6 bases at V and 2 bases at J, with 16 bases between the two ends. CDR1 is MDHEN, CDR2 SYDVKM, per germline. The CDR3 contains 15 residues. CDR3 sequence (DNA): TGTGCCAGCAGACCGCCAGCGGGACAGCAAGAGACCCAGTACTTC. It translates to CASRPPAGQQETQYF.

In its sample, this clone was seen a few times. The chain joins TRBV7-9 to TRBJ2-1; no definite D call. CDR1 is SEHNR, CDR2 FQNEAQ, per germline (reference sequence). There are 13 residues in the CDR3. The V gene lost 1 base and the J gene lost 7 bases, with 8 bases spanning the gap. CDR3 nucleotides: TGTGCCAGCAGCTTAGGAACGAAAAATGAGCAGTTCTTC. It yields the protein CASSLGTKNEQFF.

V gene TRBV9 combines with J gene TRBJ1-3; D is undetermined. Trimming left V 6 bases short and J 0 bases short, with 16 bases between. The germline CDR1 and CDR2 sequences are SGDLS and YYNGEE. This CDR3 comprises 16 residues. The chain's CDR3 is CASKPPGASSGNTIYF. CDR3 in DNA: TGTGCCAGCAAACCCCCCGGTGCCAGCTCTGGAAACACCATATATTTT.

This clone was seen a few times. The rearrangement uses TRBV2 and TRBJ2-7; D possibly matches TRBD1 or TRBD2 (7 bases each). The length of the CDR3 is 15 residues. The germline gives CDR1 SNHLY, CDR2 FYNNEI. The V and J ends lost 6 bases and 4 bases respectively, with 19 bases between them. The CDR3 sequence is CASSPRSGGGYEQYF. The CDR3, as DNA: TGTGCCAGCAGCCCGCGGTCAGGGGGGGGATACGAGCAGTACTTC.

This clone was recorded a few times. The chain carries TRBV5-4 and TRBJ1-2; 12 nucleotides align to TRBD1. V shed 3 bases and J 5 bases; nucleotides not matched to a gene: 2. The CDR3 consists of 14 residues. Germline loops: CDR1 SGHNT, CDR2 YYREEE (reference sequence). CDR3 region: CASSSGQGAYGYTF. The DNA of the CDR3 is TGTGCCAGCAGCTCGGGACAGGGGGCTTATGGCTACACCTTC. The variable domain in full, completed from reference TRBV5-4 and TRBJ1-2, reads ETGVTQSPTHLIKTRGQQVTLRCSSQSGHNTVSWYQQALGQGPQFIFQYYREEENGRGNFPPRFSGLQFPNYSSELNVNALELDDSALYLCASSSGQGAYGYTFGSGTRLTVV.